This record covers a single T cell receptor beta chain. The data stem from a study of blood T cell repertoires in COVID-19. Overall study: There were acute and convalescent COVID-19 samples, and they came from the United States, Italy and Spain. Sources were T cells, B-cell-depleted T cells, or PBMCs; the material itself was cDNA or gDNA.

Source study methods: Amplified reference gene primers provided the basis for estimating nucleated cell counts. Only in-frame clones appear in the TCRdb table, and some are missing; sequencing was by immunoSEQ multiplex PCR. That table supplies the V and J calls and clone size; D and trimming were determined from the DNA. The table shows over 200,000 clones, with around 83% occurring only once. This CDR3 is built from 13 residues. V lost 8 bases, J lost 8 bases, and 5 bases stayed unmatched. Germline CDR1 is KGHSH and CDR2 is LQKENI. The chain is built from TRBV18 and TRBJ2-1, with 11 bases identical to TRBD1. The origin of this receptor is an elderly man with acute or convalescent COVID-19. The material sequenced was peripheral blood. CDR3 in DNA: TGTGCCAGCACTGGACAGGGGGCGGATGAGCAGTTCTTC. Translated: CASTGQGADEQFF.